Listed below are T cell receptor beta chains from one sample, sequenced in a study of CD8 T cells in ankylosing spondylitis. TCRdb re-analysed the 5' RACE reads in MiXCR, keeping a single row per CDR3 protein. The table shows 200,000 to 300,000 distinct CDR3 sequences, with 20% to 30% occurring only once. The sequenced material came from blood, either unsorted or a sorted T cell fraction (not recorded which). The origin of the receptors is a male donor with ankylosing spondylitis or in good health (not recorded which). Each CDR3 is given with its conserved first and last residue. Fields, in order: CDR3 DNA, CDR3 protein, V gene, clone size, J gene, D gene, CDR3 length. A D gene is named only where the DNA matches it firmly. The listing skips clone size in some rows; elsewhere it reads once, few, many or a size class.

TGCAGTGCTAGAGATCTTACGGTGAATGAGCAGTTCTTC CSARDLTVNEQFF TRBV20-1 many TRBJ2-1 - 13
TGCAGTGCCAGGGCCCACCAGGGCTACGAGCAGTACTTC CSARAHQGYEQYF TRBV20-1 few TRBJ2-7 - 13
TGCAGTGCTAGTGCTAACGACAGGGAGCAGTACTTC CSASANDREQYF TRBV20-1 - TRBJ2-7 - 12
TGCAGTGCTAGTCCGACTAGCGGGGGGGATGAGACCCAGTACTTC CSASPTSGGDETQYF TRBV20-1 few TRBJ2-5 TRBD2 15
TGCAGCGCTCCTCAGGCCAGCTCCTACGAGCAGTACTTC CSAPQASSYEQYF TRBV20-1 few TRBJ2-7 - 13
TGCAGTGCTAGAGAGAGCAATCAGCCCCAGCATTTT CSARESNQPQHF TRBV20-1 many TRBJ1-5 - 12
TGTGCCAGCAGTGACCAACAAAGAAGGGGCAGGATAGAGACCCAGTACTTC CASSDQQRRGRIETQYF TRBV6-4 - TRBJ2-5 - 17
TGCAGTGCTAGTCGTTTGACAGGGACAGCCAAAAACATTCAGTACTTC CSASRLTGTAKNIQYF TRBV20-1 few TRBJ2-4 TRBD1 16
TGCAGTGCTAGTTTGACAGGGGGAGCGCAGTATTTT CSASLTGGAQYF TRBV20-1 many TRBJ2-3 TRBD1 12
TGTGCCATCAGTGAGTCGAGACAGCAAGAGACCCAGTACTTC CAISESRQQETQYF TRBV10-3 many TRBJ2-5 - 14
TGCGCCAGCAGCCAAATCGGCTCCAGGGTCTCACCCCTCCACTTT CASSQIGSRVSPLHF TRBV4-1 many TRBJ1-6 - 15
TGTGCCAGCAGTGAAGGGGGAGGTGGGGAGCTGTTTTTT CASSEGGGGELFF TRBV25-1 many TRBJ2-2 - 13
TGTGCCAGCAGTCAAAAGGACAGATCCGCCGGGGAGCTGTTTTTT CASSQKDRSAGELFF TRBV4-2 many TRBJ2-2 - 15
TGTGCCAGCAGTTCTGAGGGGGAGACAGTTGGAAACTATGGCTACACCTTC CASSSEGETVGNYGYTF TRBV6-5 - TRBJ1-2 - 17
TGCAGTGCTAGACCTAGTCGGGGGGTGAACACTGAAGCTTTCTTT CSARPSRGVNTEAFF TRBV20-1 few TRBJ1-1 - 15
TGCAGTGCTAGCCTATACTACGAGCAGTACTTC CSASLYYEQYF TRBV20-1 many TRBJ2-7 - 11
TGCAGTGCTAGTCAGGGGCCTGGGGCCAACGTCCTGACTTTC CSASQGPGANVLTF TRBV20-1 many TRBJ2-6 - 14
TGCAGTGCTAGCAGACAGGCTATTAACACAGATACGCAGTATTTT CSASRQAINTDTQYF TRBV20-1 - TRBJ2-3 - 15
TGTGCCAGCAGCGTGGGGGGGATCACCGGGGAGCTGTTTTTT CASSVGGITGELFF TRBV5-4 many TRBJ2-2 TRBD2 14
TGCGCCAGCAGCTTTGACAGGACCACTGGTGGCTACACCTTC CASSFDRTTGGYTF TRBV5-1 - TRBJ1-2 - 14
TGTGCCAGCAGCTTAGTTGTCAGCACAGATACGCAGTATTTT CASSLVVSTDTQYF TRBV7-2 many TRBJ2-3 - 14
TGCAGTGCTAGACCTGCGGGGGGGACGCAGTATTTT CSARPAGGTQYF TRBV20-1 - TRBJ2-3 TRBD2 12
TGTGCCAGCAGTGATCAGGGGGAAAAACTGTTTTTT CASSDQGEKLFF TRBV6-5 few TRBJ1-4 - 12
TGTGCCATCAGTAATAACAGCTATGGCTACACCTTC CAISNNSYGYTF TRBV10-3 few TRBJ1-2 - 12
TGTGCCAGCACCCCAAAATATCGCTCCTACGAGCAGTACTTC CASTPKYRSYEQYF TRBV28 many TRBJ2-7 - 14
TGTGCCAGCAGTTTGGGGGGGCCTTTCACCGGGGAGCTGTTTTTT CASSLGGPFTGELFF TRBV12-3/TRBV12-4 - TRBJ2-2 - 15
TGCAGCGTTGCGGGGGGCCGGGGGCCCGGCCCTACAGATACGCAGTATTTT CSVAGGRGPGPTDTQYF TRBV29-1 many TRBJ2-3 - 17
TGTGCCAGCAGCGTAGAGATCAGCTCTTACGAAGGGGGGGAGCAGTACTTC CASSVEISSYEGGEQYF TRBV9 many TRBJ2-7 - 17
TGTGCCAGCAGGCGGGTGGGCGTAGAGACCCAGTACTTC CASRRVGVETQYF TRBV6-1 few TRBJ2-5 - 13
TGTGAGGTAACCGGGGGAACTGAAGCTTTCTTT CEVTGGTEAFF TRBV2 many TRBJ1-1 - 11
TGCAGCGCTAGGACGGACCTCCGCATGAACACTGAAGCTTTCTTT CSARTDLRMNTEAFF TRBV29-1 many TRBJ1-1 - 15
TGTGCCAGCGGAGATCTTAGCACAGATACGCAGTATTTT CASGDLSTDTQYF TRBV28 once TRBJ2-3 - 13
TGTGCCAGCAGCTTACGGGTGGGCGGGGCGAGCTCCTACGAGCAGTACTTC CASSLRVGGASSYEQYF TRBV7-2 - TRBJ2-7 - 17
TGCAGTGCTAGGTCAGGGCTGGGCAATGAGCAGTTCTTC CSARSGLGNEQFF TRBV20-1 many TRBJ2-1 - 13
TGCAGTCTCCCGGGACAGGGCCGGTACGAGCAGTACTTC CSLPGQGRYEQYF TRBV20-1 - TRBJ2-7 TRBD1 13
TGCAGTGCCATAGGACAGGGCGGGGGATCACCCCTCCACTTT CSAIGQGGGSPLHF TRBV20-1 - TRBJ1-6 TRBD1 14
TGCAGCATCTCCCCTGGGACAGGGGGGGAAGAGCAGTACTTC CSISPGTGGEEQYF TRBV29-1 - TRBJ2-7 TRBD1 14
TGTGCCACCAGTGATTCCCGAGCTGGTCTCTACGAGCAGTACTTC CATSDSRAGLYEQYF TRBV24-1 few TRBJ2-7 - 15
TGCAGTGCTAGAGACCGGGGGGTTGACTATGGCTACACCTTC CSARDRGVDYGYTF TRBV20-1 few TRBJ1-2 - 14
TGTGCCAGCAGCTTAGTACGGGGGACCACCTACGAGCAGTACTTC CASSLVRGTTYEQYF TRBV7-8 - TRBJ2-7 - 15
TGTGCCAGCAGCCATTTTTCCGGTAACACCGGGGAGCTGTTTTTT CASSHFSGNTGELFF TRBV12-3/TRBV12-4 few TRBJ2-2 - 15
TGTGCCAGCGCCACGTCACGGGAGACCCAGTACTTC CASATSRETQYF TRBV12-3/TRBV12-4 - TRBJ2-5 - 12
TGCAGTGCCTTCGGACAGGGTACATCTCAGCCCCAGCATTTT CSAFGQGTSQPQHF TRBV20-1 - TRBJ1-5 TRBD1 14
TGCAGTGCGTATCCAGGGAGCTCCTATAATTCACCCCTCCACTTT CSAYPGSSYNSPLHF TRBV20-1 many TRBJ1-6 - 15
TGCAGTGCTAGGGTCCCACAGGGGCAAGAGACCCAGTACTTC CSARVPQGQETQYF TRBV20-1 few TRBJ2-5 TRBD1 14
TGCAGTGCTCCCGGGGGACAAAAGAACACCGGGGAGCTGTTTTTT CSAPGGQKNTGELFF TRBV20-1 many TRBJ2-2 - 15
TGCAGTGCTAAGGGCAGCAATCAGCCCCAGCATTTT CSAKGSNQPQHF TRBV20-1 many TRBJ1-5 - 12
TGTGCCAGCAGTCCTACAGGGCCCAAGATTTTC CASSPTGPKIF TRBV6-6 - TRBJ2-4 - 11
TGTGCCAGCAGTTTAGACCGGGCCAGCGTGGGCGAGCAGTACTTC CASSLDRASVGEQYF TRBV12-3/TRBV12-4 - TRBJ2-7 - 15
TGTGCCAGCAGCAATAGGGCGGGTTACGAGCAGTACTTC CASSNRAGYEQYF TRBV7-6 - TRBJ2-7 - 13